This TCR beta chain was sequenced in a study of blood T cell repertoires in COVID-19. Germline V lookup: CDR1 LNHDA, CDR2 SQIVND (reference sequence). The V gene end was trimmed by 3 bases and the J gene end by 0 bases; junction bases not matched to a gene: 10. The CDR3 loop spans 17 amino acids. In this sample, this clone turned up once. TCRdb's copy holds only in-frame clones and misses some; the assay was immunoSEQ multiplex PCR. The sample includes some 42,000 clones, more than 80% of them seen just once. What was sequenced was peripheral blood. The TCR was taken from a man aged 25-45 years with active or convalescent COVID-19. V is TRBV19 and J is TRBJ1-1, with 7 nucleotides matching TRBD1. The CDR3 sequence is CASSMGWDRTLNTEAFF. CDR3 bases: TGTGCCAGTAGTATGGGCTGGGACAGAACCTTGAACACTGAAGCTTTCTTT.